These 26 T cell receptor beta chains were all obtained from the same sample, sequenced in a study of blood T cell repertoires in COVID-19. Measured with immunoSEQ multiplex PCR; TCRdb has only the in-frame clones, and not every one. Among 350,000 or so clones listed, about nine tenths were seen once. Sequenced material: PBMCs or T cells enriched from blood (not recorded which). The receptors derive from a young woman who had been exposed to COVID-19.

The rearrangement uses TRBV5-4 and TRBJ2-3; 8 positions match TRBD1. This CDR3 is built from 16 residues. The J segment lost 6 bases and the V segment lost 4 bases, leaving 13 bases of the junction unmatched. Germline CDR1 reads SGHNT; CDR2 reads YYREEE (reference sequence). The CDR3 DNA is TGTGCCAGCAGCCAACCAAGGCAGGGGGCTTTTGATACGCAGTATTTT. Protein: CASSQPRQGAFDTQYF.

This chain joins TRBV7-9 and TRBJ1-1; TRBD1 aligns across 7 bases. The CDR3 runs 16 residues. Unmatched junction bases numbered 10, after V lost 5 bases and J lost 1 base. Germline V gene lookup returns CDR1 SEHNR and CDR2 FQNEAQ (reference sequence). The CDR3 DNA is TGTGCCAGCAGCCCTCCCGGGGCAGGGGGGAACACTGAAGCTTTCTTT. Translating gives CASSPPGAGGNTEAFF.

The V call is TRBV7-7, the J call TRBJ2-1; possibly TRBD1 for D (5 bases). There are 15 residues in the CDR3. V was pared by 1 base and J by 6 bases, with 13 bases between. Germline lookup yields CDR1 SSHAT and CDR2 FNYEAQ (reference sequence). CDR3 sequence reads: CASSLGSGQGNEQFF. The CDR3 DNA is TGTGCCAGCAGCTTAGGTTCTGGGCAGGGCAATGAGCAGTTCTTC.

This clone was seen more than once but under ten times. The chain uses TRBV5-4 and TRBJ1-1; 12 bases match TRBD1. CDR1 and CDR2 from the germline V gene are SGHNT and YYREEE (reference sequence). The CDR3 has 14 residues. The trim removed 3 bases at V and 4 bases at J, leaving 1 base unmatched. This CDR3 reads CASSWGQGATEAFF. The CDR3 coding sequence is TGTGCCAGCAGCTGGGGACAGGGGGCCACTGAAGCTTTCTTT.

CDR3 nucleotides: TGCGCCAGCAGCAAGGACAGGGGGGATGAAAAACTGTTTTTT. It encodes CASSKDRGDEKLFF. The rearrangement uses TRBV5-1 and TRBJ1-4, with 10 bases matching TRBD1. Losses at the gene ends were 4 bases for V and 6 bases for J; bases not matched to a gene: 3. CDR1 is SGHRS, CDR2 YFSETQ, per germline. This CDR3 has 14 residues. Filled out from reference TRBV5-1 and TRBJ1-4, the complete variable domain reads KAGVTQTPRYLIKTRGQQVTLSCSPISGHRSVSWYQQTPGQGLQFLFEYFSETQRNKGNFPGRFSGRQFSNSRSEMNVSTLELGDSALYLCASSKDRGDEKLFFGSGTQLSVL.

The chain joins TRBV15 to TRBJ1-4; D call uncertain. Germline V gene sequence: CDR1 LNHNV, CDR2 YYDKDF (reference sequence). Trimming pared 3 bases from V and 4 bases from J, leaving 12 bases between. The CDR3 sequence is 15 residues long. The DNA of the CDR3 is TGTGCCACCAGCAGGTTGGCTGGGCGTAATGAAAAACTGTTTTTT. Protein: CATSRLAGRNEKLFF.

This clone appeared a few times. The chain couples TRBV28 to TRBJ2-7; 10 bases match TRBD2. V lost 0 bases and J lost 1; bases outside the gene matches: 9. CDR1 is MDHEN and CDR2 is SYDVKM in the germline V gene. CDR3 length equals 18 residues. The CDR3 is CASSLWLAGERGSYEQYF. As DNA, the CDR3 is TGTGCCAGCAGTTTATGGCTAGCGGGAGAGAGGGGATCCTACGAGCAGTACTTC.

The V call is TRBV6-2 or TRBV6-3, the J call TRBJ2-3, with a weak D call TRBD2 (5 bases). The germline V gene encodes CDR1 MNHEY and CDR2 SVGEGT. CDR3 size: 17 residues. Trimming shortened V by 2 bases and J by 0 bases, and 15 bases separated the two germline ends. CDR3 in amino acids: CASSYVRAPSSTDTQYF. In nucleotides, the CDR3 is TGTGCCAGCAGTTACGTGCGGGCACCCTCTAGCACAGATACGCAGTATTTT.

This sequence joins TRBV7-6 and TRBJ2-1, with D perhaps matching TRBD1 (6 bases). CDR1 is SGHVS and CDR2 is FNYEAQ in the germline V gene. The CDR3 contains 17 residues. The V and J ends lost 2 bases and 1 base respectively, with 15 bases between them. CDR3 residues: CASSLNQAGASYNEQFF. CDR3 DNA sequence: TGTGCCAGCAGCTTAAATCAGGCAGGGGCTTCCTACAATGAGCAGTTCTTC.

The chain couples TRBV2 to TRBJ2-7, with 11 bases matching TRBD2. With V trimmed by 4 bases and J by 0 bases, 5 bases remained unmatched. There are 16 residues in the CDR3. The germline CDR1 and CDR2 sequences are SNHLY and FYNNEI. CDR3 DNA: TGTGCCAGCAGTGGTCTAGCGGGAGGCCTCTCCTACGAGCAGTACTTC. It codes for CASSGLAGGLSYEQYF.

The J gene is TRBJ2-7, the V gene TRBV3-1 (or the pseudogene TRBV3-2); perhaps TRBD2 as D (5 bases). Per the germline V gene, CDR1 is LGHDT and CDR2 is YNNKEL (reference sequence). Between the trimmed V and J ends, which lost 4 bases and 3 bases, there was a span of 16 bases. The CDR3 spans 15 residues. CDR3 sequence (DNA): TGTGCCAGCAGCCTAAGTGGACCCCGGGGCTACGAGCAGTACTTC. It encodes CASSLSGPRGYEQYF.

CDR3 nucleotides: TGCAGCGTCCGGGGCCGGAGGCAGGGGGCAGTGGAAACAGATACGCAGTATTTT. Its protein is CSVRGRRQGAVETDTQYF. This chain links TRBV29-1 with TRBJ2-3; 8 positions agree with TRBD1. There are 18 residues in the CDR3. With 6 bases clipped from V and 3 bases from J, the junction kept 20 bases outside the gene matches. Per germline, CDR1 SQVTM and CDR2 ANQGSEA.

The rearrangement links TRBV7-3 to TRBJ1-6; 8 bases fit TRBD1. With 5 bases clipped from V and 7 bases from J, the junction kept 4 bases outside the gene matches. The CDR3 is made up of 14 amino acids. CDR1 is SGHTA and CDR2 is FQGTGA in the germline V gene. The CDR3 reads CASSRGQENSPLHF. DNA of the CDR3: TGTGCCAGCAGCCGGGGACAGGAGAATTCACCCCTCCACTTT.

The gene calls are TRBV5-1 and TRBJ2-1; 8 bases are a match to TRBD2. CDR1 is SGHRS and CDR2 is YFSETQ in the germline V gene. This CDR3 spans 15 amino acids. Losses at the gene ends were 0 bases for V and 5 bases for J; bases not matched to a gene: 4. The CDR3 loop reads CASSLGGGRNNEQFF. The CDR3 bases are TGCGCCAGCAGCTTGGGGGGCGGGAGGAACAATGAGCAGTTCTTC.

The chain combines TRBV6-6 with TRBJ1-6, with TRBD1 as a possible D gene (6 bases). Germline-derived CDR1 and CDR2 are MNHNY and SVGAGI (reference sequence). The CDR3 runs to 15 residues. Trimming took 6 bases from V and 5 from J, leaving 14 bases between them. Here the CDR3 DNA reads TGTGCCAGCAGCCACAGGGCACGGGATAATTCACCCCTCCACTTT. Translated: CASSHRARDNSPLHF.

The rearrangement uses TRBV10-2 and TRBJ2-7; TRBD2 aligns across 9 bases. Per the germline V gene, CDR1 is WSHSY and CDR2 is SAAADI. The V segment lost 6 bases and the J segment 2 bases; nucleotides outside the gene matches: 5. The CDR3 totals 14 residues. CDR3 in amino acids: CASSPSGTAYEQYF. CDR3 coding DNA: TGCGCCAGCAGCCCTAGCGGGACGGCCTACGAGCAGTACTTC.

This clone was seen a handful of times. The rearrangement links TRBV4-2 to TRBJ2-3, with D maybe TRBD1 (6 bases). V lost 0 bases to trimming and J lost 3 bases, with 13 bases between them. Germline V gives CDR1 LGHNA, CDR2 YNFKEQ. CDR3 length: 16 residues. The DNA for the CDR3 is TGTGCCAGCAGCCAAGAACAGGGTTTGAGGACAGATACGCAGTATTTT. Encoded protein: CASSQEQGLRTDTQYF.

This chain connects TRBV9 to TRBJ2-1; 9 positions match TRBD2. CDR1 is SGDLS and CDR2 is YYNGEE in the germline V gene. With 2 bases clipped from V and 0 bases from J, the junction kept 6 bases outside the gene matches. This CDR3 is built from 17 residues. The CDR3 nucleotides read TGTGCCAGCAGCGTCCGACTAGCGGTAAGCTCCTACAATGAGCAGTTCTTC. The encoded protein is CASSVRLAVSSYNEQFF.

This chain uses TRBV19 with TRBJ1-5; D ambiguous. CDR3 length: 14 residues. V lost 3 bases, J lost 3 bases, and 9 bases lay in between. Germline values: CDR1 LNHDA, CDR2 SQIVND (reference sequence). This CDR3 reads CASSMYSPNQPQHF. Written as DNA, the CDR3 is TGTGCCAGTAGTATGTACAGCCCCAATCAGCCCCAGCATTTT.

J is TRBJ2-3 and V is TRBV19; 7 nucleotides line up with TRBD1. This CDR3 has 16 amino acids. V trimming: 6 bases; J trimming: 8 bases; junction bases outside the gene matches: 17. CDR1 LNHDA and CDR2 SQIVND come from the germline V gene (reference sequence). CDR3 DNA: TGTGCCAGTAGCCGCCCAACCGGGACAGCCCTTGGTACGCAGTATTTT. Its protein product is CASSRPTGTALGTQYF.

The V call is TRBV6-2 or TRBV6-3, the J call TRBJ2-1; 8 nucleotides match TRBD2. The CDR3 sequence is 18 residues long. The V segment lost 0 bases and the J segment 2 bases; nucleotides outside the gene matches: 9. Germline V lookup: CDR1 MNHEY, CDR2 SVGEGT. The CDR3 sequence is CASSYSTLSGGPYNEQFF. The CDR3 region has the DNA TGTGCCAGCAGTTACTCGACTCTTTCGGGAGGGCCCTACAATGAGCAGTTCTTC.

The chain has TRBV18 and TRBJ1-2; 7 bases map to TRBD1. CDR3 length equals 13 residues. V trimming: 3 bases; J trimming: 4 bases; junction bases outside the gene matches: 2. Germline CDR1 and CDR2: KGHSH and LQKENI. CDR3 sequence: CASSPGQLYGYTF. CDR3 bases: TGTGCCAGCTCACCGGGACAGCTCTATGGCTACACCTTC.

The chain combines TRBV3-1 (or the pseudogene TRBV3-2) with TRBJ1-1; 8 bases are shared with TRBD1. Germline CDR1 LGHDT, CDR2 YNNKEL (reference sequence). Trimming cost V 4 bases and J 2 bases; bases outside gene matches: 3. CDR3 length: 14 residues. The CDR3 DNA follows: TGTGCCAGCAGCCTGGGACAGGCAAACACTGAAGCTTTCTTT. It translates to CASSLGQANTEAFF.

The chain joins TRBV28 to TRBJ2-7, with a tentative D call TRBD1 (5 bases). Germline V gene lookup returns CDR1 MDHEN and CDR2 SYDVKM. This CDR3 is 15 amino acids long. CDR3 in DNA: TGTGCGAGTCAAGGGGCGGATTCAAGCTCCTACGAGCAGTACTTC. This sequence encodes CASQGADSSSYEQYF.

The rearrangement joins TRBV7-9 to TRBJ2-1, with TRBD2 as a possible D gene (7 bases). The CDR3 has 16 amino acids. Germline V CDR1 and CDR2: SEHNR, FQNEAQ (reference sequence). Trimming left V 5 bases short and J 9 bases short, with 23 bases between. Written as DNA, the CDR3 is TGTGCCAGCAGCCGATCACTGAGCGGGATGGGGGCTGAGCAGTTCTTC. The encoded protein is CASSRSLSGMGAEQFF.

The chain links TRBV5-5 to TRBJ1-6; 8 bases map to TRBD1. Germline assignment: CDR1 SGHKS and CDR2 YYEKEE (reference sequence). V was pared by 4 bases and J by 8 bases, with 14 bases of the junction left unmatched. CDR3 size: 17 residues. Here the CDR3 reads CASSVTGTGVPHSPLHF. The CDR3 nucleotides read TGTGCCAGCAGCGTTACCGGGACAGGCGTTCCCCATTCACCCCTCCACTTT.